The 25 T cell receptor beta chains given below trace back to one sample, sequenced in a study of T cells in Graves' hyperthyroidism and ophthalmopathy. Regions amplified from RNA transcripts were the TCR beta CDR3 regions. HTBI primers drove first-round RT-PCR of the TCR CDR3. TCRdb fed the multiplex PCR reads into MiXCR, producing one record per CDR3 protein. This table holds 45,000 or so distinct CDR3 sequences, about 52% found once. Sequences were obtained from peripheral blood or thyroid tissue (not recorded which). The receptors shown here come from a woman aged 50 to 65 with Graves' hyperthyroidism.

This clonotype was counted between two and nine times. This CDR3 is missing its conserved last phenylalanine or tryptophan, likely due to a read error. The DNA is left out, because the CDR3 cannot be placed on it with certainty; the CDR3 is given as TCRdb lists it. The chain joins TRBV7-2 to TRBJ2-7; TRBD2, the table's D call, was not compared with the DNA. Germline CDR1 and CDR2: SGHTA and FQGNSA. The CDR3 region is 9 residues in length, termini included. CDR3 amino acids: CASSLTATS.

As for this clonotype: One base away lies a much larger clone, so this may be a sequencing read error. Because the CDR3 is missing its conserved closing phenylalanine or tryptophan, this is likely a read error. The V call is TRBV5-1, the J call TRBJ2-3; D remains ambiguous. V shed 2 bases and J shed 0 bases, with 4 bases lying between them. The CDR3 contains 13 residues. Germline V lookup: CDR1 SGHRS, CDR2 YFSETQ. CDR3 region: CASSFLSTDTQYS. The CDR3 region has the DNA TGCGCCAGCAGCTTCCTAAGCACAGATACGCAGTATTCT.

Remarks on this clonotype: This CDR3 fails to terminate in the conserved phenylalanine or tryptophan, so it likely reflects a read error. The CDR3 bases are TGTGCCAGCGAGGGATTGTTTAATGAAAAACTGTTTCTT. Encoded protein: CASEGLFNEKLFL. The rearrangement links TRBV19 to TRBJ1-4, with D unresolved. This CDR3 is built from 13 residues. V gave up 9 bases and J gave up 4 bases, with 12 bases separating them. CDR1 is LNHDA and CDR2 is SQIVND in the germline V gene (reference sequence).

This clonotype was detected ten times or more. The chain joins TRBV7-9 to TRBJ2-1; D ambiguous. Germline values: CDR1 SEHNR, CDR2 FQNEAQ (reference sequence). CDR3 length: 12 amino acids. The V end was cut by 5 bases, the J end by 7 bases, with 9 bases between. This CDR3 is CASSRTRNEQFF. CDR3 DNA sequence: TGTGCCAGCAGCCGCACAAGGAATGAGCAGTTCTTC.

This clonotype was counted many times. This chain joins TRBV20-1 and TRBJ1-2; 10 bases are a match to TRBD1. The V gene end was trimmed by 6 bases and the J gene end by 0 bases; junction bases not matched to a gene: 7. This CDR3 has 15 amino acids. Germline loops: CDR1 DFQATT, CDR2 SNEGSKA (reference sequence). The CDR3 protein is CSAWDRGQANYGYTF. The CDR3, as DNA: TGCAGTGCCTGGGACAGGGGACAAGCTAACTATGGCTACACCTTC.

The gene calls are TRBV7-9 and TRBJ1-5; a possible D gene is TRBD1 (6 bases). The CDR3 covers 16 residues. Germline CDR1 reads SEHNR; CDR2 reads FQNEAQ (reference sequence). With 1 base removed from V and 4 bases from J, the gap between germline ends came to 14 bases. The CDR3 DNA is TGTGCCAGCAGCTTAGGGGTAGGGGGGAAGAATCAGCCCCAGCATTTT. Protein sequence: CASSLGVGGKNQPQHF.

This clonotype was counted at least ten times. The CDR3 DNA sequence: TGTGCCACCAGCGGGGCTAGCGGGAGGTCAAATACGCAGTATTTT. It yields the protein CATSGASGRSNTQYF. The chain combines TRBV15 with TRBJ2-3; 11 bases agree with TRBD2. From germline, CDR1 is LNHNV and CDR2 YYDKDF (reference sequence). V trimming: 5 bases; J trimming: 7 bases; junction bases outside the gene matches: 8. The CDR3 runs 15 residues.

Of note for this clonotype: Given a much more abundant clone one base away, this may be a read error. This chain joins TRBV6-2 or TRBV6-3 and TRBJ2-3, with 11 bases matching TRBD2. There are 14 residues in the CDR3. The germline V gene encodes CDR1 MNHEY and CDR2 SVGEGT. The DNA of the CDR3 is TGTGTCAGCAGTTTAGCGGGAGGGCGCGATACGCAGTATTTT. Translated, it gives CVSSLAGGRDTQYF.

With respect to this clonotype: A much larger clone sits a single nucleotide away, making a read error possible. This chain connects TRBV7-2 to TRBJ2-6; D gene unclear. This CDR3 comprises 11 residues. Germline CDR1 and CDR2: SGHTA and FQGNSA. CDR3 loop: CASSPGRTEAF. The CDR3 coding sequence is TGTGCCAGCAGCCCCGGACGCACTGAAGCTTTC.

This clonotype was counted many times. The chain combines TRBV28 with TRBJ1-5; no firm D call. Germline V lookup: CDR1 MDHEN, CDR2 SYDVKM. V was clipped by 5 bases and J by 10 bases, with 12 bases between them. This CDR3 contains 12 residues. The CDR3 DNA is TGTGCCAGCAGTCCTCAGCGGTACCCCCAGCATTTT. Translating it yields CASSPQRYPQHF. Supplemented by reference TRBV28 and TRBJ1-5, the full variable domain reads DVKVTQSSRYLVKRTGEKVFLECVQDMDHENMFWYRQDPGLGLRLIYFSYDVKMKEKGDIPEGYSVSREKKERFSLILESASTNQTSMYLCASSPQRYPQHFGDGTRLSIL.

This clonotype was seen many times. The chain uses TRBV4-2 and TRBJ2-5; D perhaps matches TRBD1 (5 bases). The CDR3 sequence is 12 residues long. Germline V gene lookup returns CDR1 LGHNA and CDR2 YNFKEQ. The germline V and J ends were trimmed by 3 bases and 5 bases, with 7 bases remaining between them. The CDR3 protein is CASSQAGETQYF. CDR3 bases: TGTGCCAGCAGCCAGGCAGGGGAGACCCAGTACTTC.

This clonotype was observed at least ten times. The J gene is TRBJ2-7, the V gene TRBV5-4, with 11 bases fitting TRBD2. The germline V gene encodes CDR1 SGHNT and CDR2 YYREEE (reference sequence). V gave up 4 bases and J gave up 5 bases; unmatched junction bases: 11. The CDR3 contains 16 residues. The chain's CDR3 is CASSRPGQLAGDEQYF. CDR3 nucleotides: TGTGCCAGCAGCCGGCCCGGCCAACTAGCGGGAGACGAGCAGTACTTC.

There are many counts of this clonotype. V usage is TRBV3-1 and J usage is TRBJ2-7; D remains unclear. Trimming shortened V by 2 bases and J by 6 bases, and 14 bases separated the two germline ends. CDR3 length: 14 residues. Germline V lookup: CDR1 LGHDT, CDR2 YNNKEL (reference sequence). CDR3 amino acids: CASSQFEVGSEQYF. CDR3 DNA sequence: TGTGCCAGCAGCCAATTTGAGGTGGGCTCCGAGCAGTACTTC.

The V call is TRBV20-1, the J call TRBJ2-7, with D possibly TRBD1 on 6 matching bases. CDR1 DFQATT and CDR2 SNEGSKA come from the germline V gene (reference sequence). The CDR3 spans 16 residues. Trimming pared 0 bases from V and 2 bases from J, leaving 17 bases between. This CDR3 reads CSARDVGASVTYEQYF. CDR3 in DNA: TGCAGTGCTAGAGATGTGGGGGCCAGCGTAACCTACGAGCAGTACTTC.

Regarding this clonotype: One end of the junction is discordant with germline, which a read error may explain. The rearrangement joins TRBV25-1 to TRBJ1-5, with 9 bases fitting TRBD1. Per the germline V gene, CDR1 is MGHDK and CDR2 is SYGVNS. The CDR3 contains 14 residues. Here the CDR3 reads CASSGTGSNRPQHF. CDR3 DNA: TGTGCCAGCAGCGGGACAGGGAGCAATCGGCCCCAGCATTTT. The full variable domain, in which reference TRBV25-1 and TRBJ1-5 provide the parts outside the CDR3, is EADIYQTPRYLVIGTGKKITLECSQTMGHDKMYWYQQDPGMELHLIHYSYGVNSTEKGDLSSESTVSRIRTEHFPLTLESARPSHTSQYLCASSGTGSNRPQHFGDGTRLSIL.

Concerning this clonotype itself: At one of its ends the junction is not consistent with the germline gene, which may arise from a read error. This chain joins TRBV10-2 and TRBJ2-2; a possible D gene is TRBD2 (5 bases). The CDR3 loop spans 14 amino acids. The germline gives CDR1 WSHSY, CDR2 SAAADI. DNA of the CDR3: TGCGCCAACAGTGAGCAAGGGAACACCGGGGAGCTGCTTTTT. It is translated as CANSEQGNTGELLF.

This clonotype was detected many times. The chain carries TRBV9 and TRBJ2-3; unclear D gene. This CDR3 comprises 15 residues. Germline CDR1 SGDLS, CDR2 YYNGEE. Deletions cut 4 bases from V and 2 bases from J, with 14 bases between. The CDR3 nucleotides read TGTGCCAGCAGCCCTCGGACCGAATTCACAGATACGCAGTATTTT. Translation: CASSPRTEFTDTQYF.

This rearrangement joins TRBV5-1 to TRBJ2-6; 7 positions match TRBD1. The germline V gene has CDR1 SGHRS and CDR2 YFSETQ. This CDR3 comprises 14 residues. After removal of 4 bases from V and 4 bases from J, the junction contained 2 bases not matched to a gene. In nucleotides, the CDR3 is TGCGCCAGCAGCAGGGGACAGGGGGCCAACGTCCTGACTTTC. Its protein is CASSRGQGANVLTF.

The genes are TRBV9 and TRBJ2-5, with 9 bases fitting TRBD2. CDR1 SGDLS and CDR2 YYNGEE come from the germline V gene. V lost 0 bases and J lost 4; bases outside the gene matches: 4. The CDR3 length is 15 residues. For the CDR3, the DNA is TGTGCCAGCAGCGTAGGAGGCGGGAGGGGAGAGACCCAGTACTTC. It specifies CASSVGGGRGETQYF. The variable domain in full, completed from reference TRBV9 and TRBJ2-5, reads DSGVTQTPKHLITATGQRVTLRCSPRSGDLSVYWYQQSLDQGLQFLIQYYNGEERAKGNILERFSAQQFPDLHSELNLSSLELGDSALYFCASSVGGGRGETQYFGPGTRLLVL.

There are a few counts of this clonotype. CDR3 sequence reads: CASSQGEVGYGYTF. CDR3 sequence (DNA): TGTGCCAGCAGTCAGGGCGAGGTTGGGTATGGCTACACCTTC. The chain carries TRBV2 and TRBJ1-2; TRBD1 might be the D (5 bases). V lost 5 bases, J lost 5 bases, and 15 bases lay in between. The V gene's germline CDR1 is SNHLY and CDR2 FYNNEI. The CDR3 covers 14 residues.

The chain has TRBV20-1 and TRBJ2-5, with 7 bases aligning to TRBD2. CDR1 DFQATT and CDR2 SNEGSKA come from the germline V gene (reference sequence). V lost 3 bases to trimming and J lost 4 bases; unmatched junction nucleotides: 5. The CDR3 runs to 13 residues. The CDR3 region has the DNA TGCAGTGCTAGGTTAGCGGGCAGAGAGACCCAGTACTTC. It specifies CSARLAGRETQYF.

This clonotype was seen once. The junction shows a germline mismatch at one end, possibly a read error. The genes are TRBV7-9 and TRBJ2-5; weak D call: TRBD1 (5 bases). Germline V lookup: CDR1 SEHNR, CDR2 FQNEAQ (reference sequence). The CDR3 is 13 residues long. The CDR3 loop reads CAGSWLGEETQYF. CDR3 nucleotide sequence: TGTGCCGGCAGCTGGTTAGGGGAAGAGACCCAGTACTTC.

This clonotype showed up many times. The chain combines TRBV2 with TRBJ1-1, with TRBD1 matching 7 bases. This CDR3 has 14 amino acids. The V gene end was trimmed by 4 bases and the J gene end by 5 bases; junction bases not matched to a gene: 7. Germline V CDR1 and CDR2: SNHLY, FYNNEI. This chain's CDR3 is CASSAFRGGTEAFF. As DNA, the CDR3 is TGTGCCAGCAGTGCTTTCAGGGGGGGGACTGAAGCTTTCTTT.

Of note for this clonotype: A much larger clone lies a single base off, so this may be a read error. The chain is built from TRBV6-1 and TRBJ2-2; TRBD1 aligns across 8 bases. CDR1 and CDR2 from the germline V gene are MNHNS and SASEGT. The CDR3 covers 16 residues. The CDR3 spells CASSENTGQVTGELSF. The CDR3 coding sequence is TGTGCCAGCAGTGAAAATACGGGACAGGTGACCGGGGAGCTGTCTTTT.

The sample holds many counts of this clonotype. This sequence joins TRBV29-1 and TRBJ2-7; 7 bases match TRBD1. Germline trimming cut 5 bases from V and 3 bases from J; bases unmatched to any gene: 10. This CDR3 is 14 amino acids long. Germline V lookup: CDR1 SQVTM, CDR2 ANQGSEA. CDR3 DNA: TGCAGCGTTTTCTCTGGACAGGCCTACTACGAGCAGTACTTC. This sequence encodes CSVFSGQAYYEQYF.